Shown below are 3 T cell receptor beta chains from a single sample sequenced in a study of T cell responses to AZD1222 COVID-19 vaccine. Method: immunoSEQ multiplex PCR; TCRdb's copy keeps in-frame clones and lacks some. The top ten clones hold around a sixth of a sample with about 110,000 clones, approximately 91% of them seen once. The sequencing used peripheral blood, collected on day 0 of AZD1222 vaccination. The origin of the receptors is an adult in good health.

The CDR3 loop is CASSWSQGARGETQYF. The DNA of the CDR3 is TGTGCCAGCAGCTGGTCACAGGGGGCGCGGGGCGAGACCCAGTACTTC. The chain uses TRBV5-6 and TRBJ2-5, with TRBD1 matching over 9 bases. Germline V lookup: CDR1 SGHDT, CDR2 YYEEEE. CDR3 size: 16 residues. V lost 3 bases and J lost 5; bases outside the gene matches: 11.

The chain uses TRBV18 and TRBJ1-3; 8 positions match TRBD1. The germline gives CDR1 KGHSH, CDR2 LQKENI. The CDR3 is 13 amino acids. V dropped 8 bases and J dropped 2; count of bases not matched to a gene: 2. The CDR3: CASTRGPGNTIYF. The CDR3 bases are TGTGCCAGCACCAGGGGGCCTGGAAACACCATATATTTT.

This clone was picked up one time. This chain uses TRBV24-1 with TRBJ2-2; TRBD2 aligns across 10 bases. Germline V lookup: CDR1 KGHDR, CDR2 SFDVKD. The J segment lost 0 bases and the V segment lost 4 bases, leaving 4 bases of the junction unmatched. CDR3 length: 17 residues. The CDR3 protein is CATSDIGLAANTGELFF. The DNA of the CDR3 is TGTGCCACCAGTGACATTGGACTAGCGGCGAACACCGGGGAGCTGTTTTTT.